The 8 T cell receptor beta chains reported below all come from one sample, sequenced in a study of T cell changes during pregnancy in multiple sclerosis. Only in-frame clones appear in the TCRdb table, and some are missing; sequencing was by immunoSEQ multiplex PCR. This sample yields some 130,000 clones, of which 95% to 98% are seen a single time; approximately 0.45% belongs to the top ten. This specimen consisted of peripheral blood, obtained after pregnancy. All receptors derive from a female donor with multiple sclerosis, enrolled in a pregnancy study.

The J gene is TRBJ1-3, the V gene TRBV29-1, with a possible D match to TRBD1 (6 bases). The CDR3 covers 19 residues. V was clipped by 7 bases and J by 2 bases, with 30 bases between them. From germline, CDR1 is SQVTM and CDR2 ANQGSEA. The CDR3 bases are TGCAGCGGCCGCTCCGGGGGGGCGGGTTCCCAAGTAGCTGGAAACACCATATATTTT. This codes for CSGRSGGAGSQVAGNTIYF.

This chain links TRBV19 with TRBJ2-5; 8 nucleotides align to TRBD1. Germline loops: CDR1 LNHDA, CDR2 SQIVND (reference sequence). J was trimmed by 4 bases and V by 4 bases; bases with no gene match: 11. This CDR3 spans 16 amino acids. The CDR3 DNA is TGTGCCAGTAGTAACCCCGGACAGGGTGCCCGAGAGACCCAGTACTTC. Its protein product is CASSNPGQGARETQYF.

The chain carries TRBV28 and TRBJ2-7, with TRBD1 matching over 7 bases. The length of the CDR3 is 13 residues. Germline V gene lookup returns CDR1 MDHEN and CDR2 SYDVKM. J lost 4 bases, V lost 5 bases, and 5 bases had no gene match. The chain's CDR3 is CASSPGTVYEQYF. The CDR3 DNA reads as TGTGCCAGCAGTCCCGGGACAGTTTACGAGCAGTACTTC.

This chain connects TRBV27 to TRBJ1-1; no reliable D call. This CDR3 comprises 12 residues. V lost 2 bases and J lost 7, with 8 bases in between. From germline, CDR1 is MNHEY and CDR2 SMNVEV (reference sequence). The CDR3 DNA sequence: TGTGCCAGCAGTTTAAACACGGGTGAAGCTTTCTTT. Encoded protein: CASSLNTGEAFF.

This chain joins TRBV5-6 and TRBJ1-5; maybe TRBD1 (5 bases). The germline V gene encodes CDR1 SGHDT and CDR2 YYEEEE. V lost 3 bases to trimming and J lost 1 base, with 14 bases between them. This CDR3 comprises 16 residues. Here the CDR3 DNA reads TGTGCCAGCAGCTCACAAGGCAGGGAAAGCAATCAGCCCCAGCATTTT. Residues: CASSSQGRESNQPQHF.

The chain uses TRBV5-4 and TRBJ2-1, with D tentatively TRBD2 (5 bases). The V end lost 5 bases, the J end lost 7 bases, and 25 bases lay between the germline ends. Germline V CDR1 and CDR2: SGHNT, YYREEE (reference sequence). The CDR3 totals 17 residues. The CDR3 DNA reads TGTGCCAGCAGTTCGGAGTCCCGTCCCCGGGGTGGAAATGAGCAGTTCTTC. It encodes CASSSESRPRGGNEQFF.

The V gene is TRBV5-1, the J gene TRBJ2-1; 9 bases align to TRBD2. The CDR3 runs 17 residues. The V gene's germline CDR1 is SGHRS and CDR2 YFSETQ. V was pared by 4 bases and J by 0 bases, with 8 bases of the junction left unmatched. CDR3 sequence reads: CASSRLAEGGSYNEQFF. The CDR3 nucleotides read TGCGCCAGCAGCAGACTAGCGGAGGGGGGCTCCTACAATGAGCAGTTCTTC.

The chain recombines TRBV14 with TRBJ2-1, with D unresolved. The CDR3 consists of 13 residues. In germline, CDR1 is SGHDN, CDR2 FVKESK. V lost 4 bases and J lost 8, with 12 bases in between. CDR3 region: CASSPLLSYEQFF. The CDR3 bases are TGTGCCAGCAGCCCCCTCCTTTCCTATGAGCAGTTCTTC.